This T cell receptor beta chain was identified in a study of metastatic and nonmetastatic thyroid tumors. Study-level information: Repertoire comparison spanned blood and tumor or nodule tissue of malignant and benign thyroid patients. Whole-study results and caveats: According to reports, the diversity of TCR beta was significantly higher in malignant thyroid tumors than in benign nodules, and this held in both blood and tumor samples.

TCRdb re-clonotyped the PCR reads through MiXCR. The sample records about 8,100 clones, about 22% being singletons. Points on this clone: Its antigen is still unknown.

Deletions cut 6 bases from V and 0 bases from J, with 12 bases between. Germline CDR1 reads DFQATT; CDR2 reads SNEGSKA (reference sequence). CDR3 length: 14 residues. No patient received treatment before thyroid surgery. The sample consisted of tumor tissue. This chain uses TRBV20-1 with TRBJ2-1; perhaps TRBD1 as D (6 bases). The TCR originated in a female donor with papillary thyroid cancer or a benign thyroid nodule (not recorded which). Some clones in this sample may be carry-over from other donors' samples. CDR3 bases: TGCAGTGCCCCAGCGGACAGCTCCTACAATGAGCAGTTCTTC. Translation gives CSAPADSSYNEQFF.